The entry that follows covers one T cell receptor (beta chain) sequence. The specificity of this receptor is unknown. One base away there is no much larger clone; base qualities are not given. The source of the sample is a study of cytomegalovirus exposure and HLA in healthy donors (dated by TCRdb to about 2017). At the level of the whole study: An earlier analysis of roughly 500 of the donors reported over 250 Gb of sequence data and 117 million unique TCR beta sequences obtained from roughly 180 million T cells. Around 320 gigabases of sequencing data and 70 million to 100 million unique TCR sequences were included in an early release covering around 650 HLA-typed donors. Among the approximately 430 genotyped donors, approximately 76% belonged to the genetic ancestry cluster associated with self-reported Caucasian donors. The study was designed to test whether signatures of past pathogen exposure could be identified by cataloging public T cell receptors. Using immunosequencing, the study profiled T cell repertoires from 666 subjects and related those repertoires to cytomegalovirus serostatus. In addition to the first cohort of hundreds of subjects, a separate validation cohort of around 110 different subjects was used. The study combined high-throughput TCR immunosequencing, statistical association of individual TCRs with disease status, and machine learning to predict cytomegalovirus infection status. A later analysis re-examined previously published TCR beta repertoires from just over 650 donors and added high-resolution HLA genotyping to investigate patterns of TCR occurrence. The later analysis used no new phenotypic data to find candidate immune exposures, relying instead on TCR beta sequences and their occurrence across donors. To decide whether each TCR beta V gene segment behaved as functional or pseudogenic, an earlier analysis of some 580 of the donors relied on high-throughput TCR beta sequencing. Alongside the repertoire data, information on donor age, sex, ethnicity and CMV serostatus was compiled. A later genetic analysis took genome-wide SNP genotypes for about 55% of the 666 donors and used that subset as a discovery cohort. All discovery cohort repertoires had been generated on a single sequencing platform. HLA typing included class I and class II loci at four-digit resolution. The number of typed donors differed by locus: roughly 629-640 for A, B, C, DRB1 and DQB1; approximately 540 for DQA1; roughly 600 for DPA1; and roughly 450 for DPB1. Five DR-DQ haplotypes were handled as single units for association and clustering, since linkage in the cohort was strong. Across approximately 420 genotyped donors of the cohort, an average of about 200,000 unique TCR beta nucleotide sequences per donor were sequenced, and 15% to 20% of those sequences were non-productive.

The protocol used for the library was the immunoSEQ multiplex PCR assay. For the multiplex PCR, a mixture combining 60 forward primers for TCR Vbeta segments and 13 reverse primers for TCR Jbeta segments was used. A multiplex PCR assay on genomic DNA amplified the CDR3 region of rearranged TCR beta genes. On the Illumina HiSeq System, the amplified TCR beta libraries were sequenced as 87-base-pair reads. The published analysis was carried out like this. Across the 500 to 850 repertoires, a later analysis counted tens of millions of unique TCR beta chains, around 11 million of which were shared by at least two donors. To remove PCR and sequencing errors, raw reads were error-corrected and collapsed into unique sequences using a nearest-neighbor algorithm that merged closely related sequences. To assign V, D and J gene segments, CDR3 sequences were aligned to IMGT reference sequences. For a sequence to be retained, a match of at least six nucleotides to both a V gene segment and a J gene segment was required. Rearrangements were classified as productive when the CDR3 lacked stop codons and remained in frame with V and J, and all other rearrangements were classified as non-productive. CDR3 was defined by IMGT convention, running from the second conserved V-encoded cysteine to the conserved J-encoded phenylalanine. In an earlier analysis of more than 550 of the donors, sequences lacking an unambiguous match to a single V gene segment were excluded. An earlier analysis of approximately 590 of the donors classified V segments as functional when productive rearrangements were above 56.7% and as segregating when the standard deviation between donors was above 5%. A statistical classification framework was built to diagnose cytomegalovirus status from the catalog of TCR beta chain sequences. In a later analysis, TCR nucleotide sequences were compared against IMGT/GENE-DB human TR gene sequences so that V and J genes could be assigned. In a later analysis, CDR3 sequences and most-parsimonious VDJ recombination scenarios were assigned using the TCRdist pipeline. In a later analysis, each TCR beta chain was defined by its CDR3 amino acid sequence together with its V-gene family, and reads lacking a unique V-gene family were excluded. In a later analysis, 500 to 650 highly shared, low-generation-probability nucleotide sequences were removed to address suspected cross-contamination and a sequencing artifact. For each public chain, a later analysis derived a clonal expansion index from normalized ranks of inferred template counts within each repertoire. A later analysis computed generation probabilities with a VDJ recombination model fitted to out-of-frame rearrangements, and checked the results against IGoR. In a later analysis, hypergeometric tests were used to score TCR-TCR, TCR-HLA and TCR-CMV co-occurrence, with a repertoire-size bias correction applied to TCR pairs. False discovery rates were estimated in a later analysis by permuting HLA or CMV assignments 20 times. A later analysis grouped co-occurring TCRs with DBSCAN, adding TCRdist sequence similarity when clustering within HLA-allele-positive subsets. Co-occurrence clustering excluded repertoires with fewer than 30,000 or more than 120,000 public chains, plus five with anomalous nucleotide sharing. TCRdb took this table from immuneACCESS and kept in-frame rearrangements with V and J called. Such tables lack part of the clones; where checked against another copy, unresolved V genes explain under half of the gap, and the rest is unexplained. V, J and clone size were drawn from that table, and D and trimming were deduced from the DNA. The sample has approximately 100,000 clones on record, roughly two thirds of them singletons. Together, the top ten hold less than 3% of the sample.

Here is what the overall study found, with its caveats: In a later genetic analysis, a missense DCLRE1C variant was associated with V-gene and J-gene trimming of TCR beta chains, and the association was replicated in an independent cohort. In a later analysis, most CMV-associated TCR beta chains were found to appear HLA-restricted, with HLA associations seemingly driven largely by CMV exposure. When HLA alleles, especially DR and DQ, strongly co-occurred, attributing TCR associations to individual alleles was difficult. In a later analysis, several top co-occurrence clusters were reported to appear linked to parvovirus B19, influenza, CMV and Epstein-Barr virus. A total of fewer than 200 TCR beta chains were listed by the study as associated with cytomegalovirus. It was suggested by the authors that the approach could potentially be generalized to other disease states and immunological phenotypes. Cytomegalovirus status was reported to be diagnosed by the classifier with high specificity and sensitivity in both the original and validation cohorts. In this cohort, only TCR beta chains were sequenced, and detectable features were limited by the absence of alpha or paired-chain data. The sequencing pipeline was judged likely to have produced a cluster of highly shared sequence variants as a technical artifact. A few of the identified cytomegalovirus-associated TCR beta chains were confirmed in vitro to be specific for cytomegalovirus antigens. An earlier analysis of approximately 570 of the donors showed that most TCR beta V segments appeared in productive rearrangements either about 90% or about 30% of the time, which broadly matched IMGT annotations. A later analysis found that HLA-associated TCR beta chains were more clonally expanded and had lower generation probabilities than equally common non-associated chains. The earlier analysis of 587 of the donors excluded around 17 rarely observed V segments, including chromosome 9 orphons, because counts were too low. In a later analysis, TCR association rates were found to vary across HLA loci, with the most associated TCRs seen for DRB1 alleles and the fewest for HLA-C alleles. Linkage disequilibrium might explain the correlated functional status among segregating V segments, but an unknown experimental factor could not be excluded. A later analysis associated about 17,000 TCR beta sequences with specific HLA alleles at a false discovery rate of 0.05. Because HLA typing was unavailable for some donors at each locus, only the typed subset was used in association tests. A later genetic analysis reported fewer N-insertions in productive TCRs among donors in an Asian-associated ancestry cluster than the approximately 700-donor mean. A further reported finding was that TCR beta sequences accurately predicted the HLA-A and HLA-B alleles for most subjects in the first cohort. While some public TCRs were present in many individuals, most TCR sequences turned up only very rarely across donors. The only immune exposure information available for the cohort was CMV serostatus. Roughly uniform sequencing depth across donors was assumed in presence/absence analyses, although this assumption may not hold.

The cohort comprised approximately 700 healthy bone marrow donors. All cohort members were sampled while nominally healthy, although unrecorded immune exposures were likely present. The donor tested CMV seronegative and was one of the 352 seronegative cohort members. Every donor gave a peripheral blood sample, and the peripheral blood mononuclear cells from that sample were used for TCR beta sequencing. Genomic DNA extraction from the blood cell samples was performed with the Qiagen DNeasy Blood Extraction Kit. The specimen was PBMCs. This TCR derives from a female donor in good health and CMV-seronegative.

For the CDR3, the sequence is CASSPLEPNYGYTF. The DNA sequence follows: TGCGCCAGCAGCCCTTTAGAACCAAACTATGGCTACACCTTC. Here the chain combines TRBV5-1 and TRBJ1-2, with the identity of the D gene unclear. The germline V gene encodes CDR1 SGHRS and CDR2 YFSETQ. The CDR3 sequence holds 14 residues, the cysteine and phenylalanine included. Just the 42-base CDR3 DNA is kept, in frame starting at base 1. The V and J ends are trimmed by 4 bases and 2 bases, leaving 12 bases between them. The reference TRBV5-1 and TRBJ1-2 proteins fill in what lies around the CDR3, so the full variable domain reads KAGVTQTPRYLIKTRGQQVTLSCSPISGHRSVSWYQQTPGQGLQFLFEYFSETQRNKGNFPGRFSGRQFSNSRSEMNVSTLELGDSALYLCASSPLEPNYGYTFGSGTRLTVV.